The T cell receptor (beta chain) described here comes from a study of persistence of HIV-infected CD4 T cells. Points on this clone: Its antigen remains unidentified.

The libraries were made with immunoSEQ version 4 in survey mode. Sequencing was performed with immunoSEQ multiplex PCR; in TCRdb, only in-frame clones are kept and a portion is missing. The sample consists of about 36,000 clones, about 83% of them appearing once. The stimulus was an HIV-1 Gag 15-mer peptide pool, around 1.1 ug/peptide/mL. CD40L-negative CD69-negative CD45RO-high memory CD4+ T cells were sorted as populations depleted of antigen-responding cells. J lost 2 bases, V lost 5 bases, and 5 bases had no gene match. This CDR3 comprises 15 residues. Germline assignment: CDR1 SGHTA and CDR2 FQGNSA.

The source of this sequence is an adult with HIV. The donor label of this sample is uncertain. Sample: cultured CD4+ T cells from PBMCs, taken from a patient who received antiretroviral therapy. The rearrangement uses TRBV7-2 and TRBJ2-7, with 11 positions matching TRBD2. For the CDR3, the DNA is TGTGCCAGCAGCCCGGGACTAGCGGAAACCTACGAGCAGTACTTC. It specifies CASSPGLAETYEQYF.